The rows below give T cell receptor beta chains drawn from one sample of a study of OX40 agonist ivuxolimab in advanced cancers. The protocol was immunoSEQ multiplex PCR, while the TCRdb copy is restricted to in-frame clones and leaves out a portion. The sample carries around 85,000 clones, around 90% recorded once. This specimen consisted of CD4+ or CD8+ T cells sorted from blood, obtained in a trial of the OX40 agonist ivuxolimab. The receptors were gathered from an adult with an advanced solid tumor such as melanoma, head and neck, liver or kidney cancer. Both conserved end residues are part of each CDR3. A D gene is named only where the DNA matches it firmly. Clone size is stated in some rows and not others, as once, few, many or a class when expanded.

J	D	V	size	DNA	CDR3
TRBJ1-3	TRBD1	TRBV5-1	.	TGCGCCAGTAGACAGGGGGTAGGAAACACCATATATTTT	CASRQGVGNTIYF
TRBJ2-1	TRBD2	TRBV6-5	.	TGTGCCAGCTGGACTAGTTGGCTTAATGAGCAGTTCTTC	CASWTSWLNEQFF
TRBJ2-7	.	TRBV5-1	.	TGCGCCAGCAGCTTGGCCATTGGGTATGAGCAGTACTTC	CASSLAIGYEQYF
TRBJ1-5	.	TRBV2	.	TGTGCCAGCACGAGAGGGGATCAGCCCCAGCATTTT	CASTRGDQPQHF
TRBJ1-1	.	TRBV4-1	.	TGCGCCAGCAGCCGCATATTACAGCTTACTGAAGCTTTCTTT	CASSRILQLTEAFF
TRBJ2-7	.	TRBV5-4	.	TGTGCCAGCAGCTTGGGCTTTCACACGAGCTCCTACGAGCAGTACTTC	CASSLGFHTSSYEQYF
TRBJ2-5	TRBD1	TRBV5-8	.	TGTGCCAGCAGCTTCGACAGGGGGGGTGAGGAGACCCAGTACTTC	CASSFDRGGEETQYF
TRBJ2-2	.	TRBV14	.	TGTGCCAGCAGCCAAGTCCGGCGGCAAAGGGCCAGCACCGGGGAGCTGTTTTTT	CASSQVRRQRASTGELFF
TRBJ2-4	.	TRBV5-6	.	TGTGCCAGCAGCTTCGGTCTTCCTGGGCTTAAAAACATTCAGTACTTC	CASSFGLPGLKNIQYF
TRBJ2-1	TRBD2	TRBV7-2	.	TGTGCCAGCAGCCCCCCCGGAGGGCTAGCGGGTATGGATGAGCAGTTCTTC	CASSPPGGLAGMDEQFF
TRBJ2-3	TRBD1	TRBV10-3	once	TGTGCCATCAGGGGACAGGGGGGAACAGATACGCAGTATTTT	CAIRGQGGTDTQYF
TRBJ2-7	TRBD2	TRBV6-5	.	TGTGCCAGCAGAAGGACTAGTTGGAACGAGCAGTACTTC	CASRRTSWNEQYF
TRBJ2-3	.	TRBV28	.	TGTGCCAGCAGATATCCGGGGTCAGATACGCAGTATTTT	CASRYPGSDTQYF
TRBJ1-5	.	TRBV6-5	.	TGTGCCAGCAGGCCGCCCGGGGGACAAAATCAGCCCCAGCATTTT	CASRPPGGQNQPQHF
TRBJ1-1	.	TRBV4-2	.	TGTGCCAGCAGCCAAGATCGATCGAGAACGAACACTGAAGCTTTCTTT	CASSQDRSRTNTEAFF
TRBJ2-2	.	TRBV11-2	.	TGTGCCAGCAGCTTATCCGGCGTCTACACCGGGGAGCTGTTTTTT	CASSLSGVYTGELFF
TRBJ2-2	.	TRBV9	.	TGTGCCAGCAGCGTAGCACTAGCTCAAGGCACCGGGGAGCTGTTTTTT	CASSVALAQGTGELFF
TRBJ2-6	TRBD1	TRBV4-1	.	TGCGCCAGCAGCCAAGGCCCAAGCAGGGGGCTAACCGGGGCCAACGTCCTGACTTTC	CASSQGPSRGLTGANVLTF
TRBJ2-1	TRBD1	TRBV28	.	TGTGCCAGCAGAAGGGACAGGCGAACCTACAATGAGCAGTTCTTC	CASRRDRRTYNEQFF
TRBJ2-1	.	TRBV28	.	TGTGCCAGCAGGGACAGCCTCAATGAGCAGTTCTTC	CASRDSLNEQFF
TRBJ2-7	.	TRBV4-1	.	TGCGCCAGCAGCCAAGAAGGCGAGCAGTACTTC	CASSQEGEQYF
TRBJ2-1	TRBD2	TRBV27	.	TGTGCCAGCAGTCTAGGACTAGCGGGAGGGCCCGAGGATGAGCAGTTCTTC	CASSLGLAGGPEDEQFF
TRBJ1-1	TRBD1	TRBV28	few	TGTGCCAGCAAACCGGGACAGGGCTCCACTGAAGCTTTCTTT	CASKPGQGSTEAFF
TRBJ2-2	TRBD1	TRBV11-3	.	TGTGCCAGCAGACAGGGGGCGGGCACCGGGGAGCTGTTTTTT	CASRQGAGTGELFF
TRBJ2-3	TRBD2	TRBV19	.	TGTGCCAGTGGGCCTAGCGGGAGTTCGAATACGCAGTATTTT	CASGPSGSSNTQYF
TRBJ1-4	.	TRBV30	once	TGTGCCTGGAGTGTACAGGGTGAAAAACTGTTTTTT	CAWSVQGEKLFF
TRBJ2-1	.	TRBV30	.	TGTGCCTGGCTACTAGGGTCCTACAATGAGCAGTTCTTC	CAWLLGSYNEQFF
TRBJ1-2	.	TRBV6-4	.	TGTGCCAGCAGTAGGGTACCGAATTCCCCCGACTATTATGGCTACACCTTC	CASSRVPNSPDYYGYTF
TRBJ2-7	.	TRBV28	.	TGTGCCAGCAGTTTATTGGGATACGAGCAGTACTTC	CASSLLGYEQYF
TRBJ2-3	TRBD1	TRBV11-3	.	TGTGCCAGCAGCTGGGGACAGCGCACAGATACGCAGTATTTT	CASSWGQRTDTQYF
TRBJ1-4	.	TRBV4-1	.	TGCGCCAGCAGCCAAAGACAGGCAAGGATTTCAACTAATGAAAAACTGTTTTTT	CASSQRQARISTNEKLFF
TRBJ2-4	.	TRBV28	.	TGTGCCAGCAGTTTATCGGCAGGGAGATACATTCAGTACTTC	CASSLSAGRYIQYF
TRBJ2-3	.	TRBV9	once	TGTGCCAGCAGCGTAATGTATCCAGATACGCAGTATTTT	CASSVMYPDTQYF
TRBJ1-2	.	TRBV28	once	TGTGCCAGCAGTTTATCTGGGGAGGGTTATGGCTACACCTTC	CASSLSGEGYGYTF
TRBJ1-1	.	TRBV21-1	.	TGTGCCAGCAGCGCCGAGGGGGGGCGTGCTGAAGCTTTCTTT	CASSAEGGRAEAFF
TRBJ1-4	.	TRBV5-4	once	TGTGCCAGCAGTTTGGCAGGACTTAATGAAAAACTGTTTTTT	CASSLAGLNEKLFF
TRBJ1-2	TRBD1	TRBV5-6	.	TGTGCCAGCAGCCCGGGACAGGGCAGGAACTATGGCTACACCTTC	CASSPGQGRNYGYTF
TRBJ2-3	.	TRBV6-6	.	TGTGCCAGCAGAGGGGTTTCTACAGATACGCAGTATTTT	CASRGVSTDTQYF
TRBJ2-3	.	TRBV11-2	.	TGTGCCAGCAGCCGAGACCGGGGCGGAGATACGCAGTATTTT	CASSRDRGGDTQYF
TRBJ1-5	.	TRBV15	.	TGTGCCACCAGCAGAGTACAAACCGGGCCCCAGCATTTT	CATSRVQTGPQHF